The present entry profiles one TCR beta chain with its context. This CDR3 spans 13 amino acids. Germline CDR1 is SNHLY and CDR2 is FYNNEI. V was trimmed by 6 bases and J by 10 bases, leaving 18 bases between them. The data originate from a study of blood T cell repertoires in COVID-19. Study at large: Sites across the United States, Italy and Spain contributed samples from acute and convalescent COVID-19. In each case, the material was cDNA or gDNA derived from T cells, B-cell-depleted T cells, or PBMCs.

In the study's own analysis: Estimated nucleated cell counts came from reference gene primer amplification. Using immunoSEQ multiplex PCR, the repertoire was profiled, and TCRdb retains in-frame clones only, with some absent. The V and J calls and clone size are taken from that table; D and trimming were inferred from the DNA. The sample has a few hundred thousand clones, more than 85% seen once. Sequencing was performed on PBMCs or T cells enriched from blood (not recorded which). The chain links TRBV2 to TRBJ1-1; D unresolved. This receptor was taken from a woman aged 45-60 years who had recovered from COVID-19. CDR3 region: CASRTPRRAGAFF. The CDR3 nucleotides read TGTGCCAGCAGGACCCCCCGCCGGGCGGGAGCTTTCTTT.